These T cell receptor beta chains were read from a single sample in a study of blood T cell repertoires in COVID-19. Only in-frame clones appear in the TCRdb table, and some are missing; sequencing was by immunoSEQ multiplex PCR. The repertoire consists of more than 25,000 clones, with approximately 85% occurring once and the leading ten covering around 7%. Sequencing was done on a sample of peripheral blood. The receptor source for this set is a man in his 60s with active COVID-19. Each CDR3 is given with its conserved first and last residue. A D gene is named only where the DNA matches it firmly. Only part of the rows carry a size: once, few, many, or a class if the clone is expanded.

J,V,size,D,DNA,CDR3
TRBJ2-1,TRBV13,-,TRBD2,TGTGCCAGCAGCTTAGTTGCTCTAGCGGGAGTTCTAGATGAGCAGTTCTTC,CASSLVALAGVLDEQFF
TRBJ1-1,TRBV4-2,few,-,TGTGCCAGCAGCCAAAATCGCGGGAGCCTTGAAGCTTTCTTT,CASSQNRGSLEAFF
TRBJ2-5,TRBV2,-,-,TGTGCCAGCAGTTCACAGGGGGGGAGACCTGAGACCCAGTACTTC,CASSSQGGRPETQYF
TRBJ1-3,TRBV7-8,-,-,TGTGCCAGCAGCTTGCGGGGGGCTGGAAACACCATATATTTT,CASSLRGAGNTIYF
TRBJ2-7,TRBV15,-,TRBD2,TGTGCCACCAGCAGAGGACTAGCGGGAGTGTACGAGCAGTACTTC,CATSRGLAGVYEQYF
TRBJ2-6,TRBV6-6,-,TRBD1,TGTGCCAGCAAGAGGGACAGGGGGGTAGGGGCCAACGTCCTGACTTTC,CASKRDRGVGANVLTF
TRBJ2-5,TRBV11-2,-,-,TGTGCCAGCAGCTTAGTTGGGGGGAGTGGAGAGACCCAGTACTTC,CASSLVGGSGETQYF
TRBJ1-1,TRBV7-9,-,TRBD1,TGTGCCAGCAGCCTCGGACAGGGGGCGCGCACTGAAGCTTTCTTT,CASSLGQGARTEAFF
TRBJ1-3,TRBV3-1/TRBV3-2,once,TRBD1,TGTGCCAGCAGCCTTGGAGGACAGGCCTCTGGAAACACCATATATTTT,CASSLGGQASGNTIYF
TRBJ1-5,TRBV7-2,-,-,TGTGCCAGCAGCTTAGTAGGTGGGGGAGGAGGCAATCAGCCCCAGCATTTT,CASSLVGGGGGNQPQHF
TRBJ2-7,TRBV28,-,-,TGTGCCAGCAGTCCCACCCGACTACCGGGCTACGAGCAGTACTTC,CASSPTRLPGYEQYF
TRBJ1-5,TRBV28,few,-,TGTGCCAGCAGTTTATTGGGCAGGGACAATCAGCCCCAGCATTTT,CASSLLGRDNQPQHF
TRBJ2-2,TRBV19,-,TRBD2,TGTGCCAGTAGTATGGGGACTAGCGCGTACACCGGGGAGCTGTTTTTT,CASSMGTSAYTGELFF
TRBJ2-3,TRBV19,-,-,TGTGCCAGTAGGCGACAGGTTTTCGGGGCAGATACGCAGTATTTT,CASRRQVFGADTQYF
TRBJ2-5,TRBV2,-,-,TGTGCCAGCAGTGGGGACATTCAAGAGACCCAGTACTTC,CASSGDIQETQYF
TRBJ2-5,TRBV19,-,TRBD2,TGTGCCAGTAGGAGGGGGGATAGCGGGAGGCAAGAGACCCAGTACTTC,CASRRGDSGRQETQYF
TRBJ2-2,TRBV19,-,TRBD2,TGTGCCAGTCGAGGCGGGAGGGCCGGGGCCGGGGAGCTGTTTTTT,CASRGGRAGAGELFF
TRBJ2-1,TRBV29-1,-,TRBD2,TGCAACGTTGAAAAGGGCCTAGCGGGGGTAAACAATGAGCAGTTCTTC,CNVEKGLAGVNNEQFF
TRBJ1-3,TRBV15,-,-,TGTGCCACCAGCAGAGATCGAGTAGGAAACACCATATATTTT,CATSRDRVGNTIYF
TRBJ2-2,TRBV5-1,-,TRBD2,TGCGCCAGCAGCTTGGTTCTAGCGGGGTTCAACACCGGGGAGCTGTTTTTT,CASSLVLAGFNTGELFF
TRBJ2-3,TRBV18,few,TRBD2,TGTGCCAGCTCACGGGAGACTAGCGGTACCACAGATACGCAGTATTTT,CASSRETSGTTDTQYF